This T cell receptor beta chain derives from a study of T cell repertoires in cytomegalovirus infection. The overall study: Both CMV infection and a matching HLA type were indicated by public TCR beta signatures. Regarding the study as a whole: Identification of carriers of CMV plus the relevant HLA was performed using cumulative public TCR beta family frequency. The response measured ex vivo was dominated by TCR beta clonotypes (HLA-C-restricted and CMV-specific).

TCRdb reprocessed the reads with MiXCR, giving one entry per CDR3 protein. The sample comprises about 180,000 distinct CDR3 sequences, approximately 15% of which are singletons, and 27% rests with the top ten. Points on this clonotype: Its cognate antigen is unknown.

The V gene lost 4 bases and the J gene lost 6 bases, with 6 bases spanning the gap. CDR1 is MNHNY, CDR2 SVGAGI, per germline (reference sequence). This CDR3 has 11 residues. Sequenced: PBMCs. The genes are TRBV6-6 and TRBJ1-1, with D unclear. This TCR was sampled from a human donor in good health (CMV status not recorded). Some clones in this sample may be carry-over from other donors' samples. The CDR3 spells CASSSAPEAFF. Here the CDR3 DNA reads TGTGCCAGCAGTTCCGCCCCTGAAGCTTTCTTT.